This entry concerns a single TCR beta chain. The junction shows a germline mismatch at one end, possibly a read error. This entry is derived from a study of blood T cell repertoires in COVID-19. CDR3 length: 13 amino acids. Germline V gives CDR1 SGHDN, CDR2 FVKESK. Sequencing used immunoSEQ multiplex PCR; TCRdb keeps in-frame clones, though not all of them. There are about 300,000 clones in the sample; about 85% occur only once, and around 6% lies in the top ten. The clonotype comes from a woman in her 30s who had recovered from COVID-19. The chain recombines TRBV14 with TRBJ1-2; D unclear. Specimen: PBMCs or T cells enriched from blood (not recorded which). DNA of the CDR3: TGTGCCAGCAGCCAAGATGAAGTTATGAGGGAGGCCTTC. It codes for CASSQDEVMREAF. Supplemented by reference TRBV14 and TRBJ1-2, the full variable domain reads EAGVTQFPSHSVIEKGQTVTLRCDPISGHDNLYWYRRVMGKEIKFLLHFVKESKQDESGMPNNRFLAERTGGTYSTLKVQPAELEDSGVYFCASSQDEVMREAFGSGTRLTVV.